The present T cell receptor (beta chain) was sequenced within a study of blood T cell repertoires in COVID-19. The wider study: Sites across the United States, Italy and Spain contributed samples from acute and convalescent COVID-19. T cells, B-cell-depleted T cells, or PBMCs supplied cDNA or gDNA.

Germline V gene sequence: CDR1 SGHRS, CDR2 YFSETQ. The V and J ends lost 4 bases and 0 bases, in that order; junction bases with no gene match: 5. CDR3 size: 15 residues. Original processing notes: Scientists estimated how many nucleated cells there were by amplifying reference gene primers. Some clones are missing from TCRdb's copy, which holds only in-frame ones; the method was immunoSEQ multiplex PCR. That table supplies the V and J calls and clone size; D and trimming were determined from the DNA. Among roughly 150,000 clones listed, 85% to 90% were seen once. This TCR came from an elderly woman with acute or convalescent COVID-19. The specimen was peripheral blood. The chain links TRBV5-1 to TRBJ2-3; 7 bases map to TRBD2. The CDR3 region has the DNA TGCGCCAGCAGCGGGAGGGCTTCTAGCACAGATACGCAGTATTTT. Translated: CASSGRASSTDTQYF.